This TCR beta chain was recorded in a study of blood T cell repertoires in COVID-19. Study context: The origin of the acute and convalescent COVID-19 samples was the United States, Italy and Spain. Sources were T cells, B-cell-depleted T cells, or PBMCs; the material itself was cDNA or gDNA.

This clone was seen many times. Authors' analysis steps: By means of reference gene primer amplification, nucleated cell counts were estimated. Profiling relied on immunoSEQ multiplex PCR, and the TCRdb table lists in-frame clones only, not all of them. That table gives V, J and clone size, and the DNA gave D and trimming. The repertoire has 130,000 or so clones, approximately 74% of them found once; the top ten carry 1.5% to 2%. The germline gives CDR1 SGHDT, CDR2 YYEEEE. The CDR3 has 16 residues. V lost 0 bases and J lost 4, with 14 bases in between. This TCR derives from a woman in her sixties or seventies with acute or convalescent COVID-19. Specimen: peripheral blood. The rearrangement joins TRBV5-6 to TRBJ2-4; D is possibly TRBD2 (6 bases). This CDR3 is CASSLVSGEGKNIQYF. The CDR3 coding sequence is TGTGCCAGCAGCTTGGTTTCGGGAGAGGGGAAAAACATTCAGTACTTC. The entire variable domain, with the rest obtained from reference TRBV5-6 and TRBJ2-4, is as follows: DAGVTQSPTHLIKTRGQQVTLRCSPKSGHDTVSWYQQALGQGPQFIFQYYEEEERQRGNFPDRFSGHQFPNYSSELNVNALLLGDSALYLCASSLVSGEGKNIQYFGAGTRLSVL.